The next 11 T cell receptor beta chains were all read from a single sample in a study of T cell changes during pregnancy in multiple sclerosis. TCRdb keeps only in-frame clones here, not all; method: immunoSEQ multiplex PCR. The sample lists over 55,000 clones, 85% to 90% occurring once. The material sequenced was peripheral blood, taken after pregnancy. The receptors stem from a female donor in good health, enrolled as a control in a pregnancy study.

The V and J genes are TRBV11-2 and TRBJ1-2; TRBD1 might be the D (5 bases). The CDR3 spans 14 residues. From germline, CDR1 is SGHAT and CDR2 FQNNGV. Deletions cut 1 base from V and 6 bases from J, with 12 bases between. The CDR3 bases are TGTGCCAGCAGCTTAGTCCAGGGCCAGGATGGCTACACCTTC. The encoded protein is CASSLVQGQDGYTF.

The chain is built from TRBV15 and TRBJ2-7; 10 positions agree with TRBD2. The V gene end was trimmed by 3 bases and the J gene end by 2 bases; junction bases not matched to a gene: 7. CDR1 is LNHNV and CDR2 is YYDKDF in the germline V gene (reference sequence). The CDR3 length is 16 residues. The CDR3 nucleotides are TGTGCCACCAGCAGTAAGGGACTAGCGTCTCCCTACGAGCAGTACTTC. Its translation: CATSSKGLASPYEQYF.

This chain uses TRBV11-2 with TRBJ2-1, with 10 bases identical to TRBD2. With 8 bases clipped from V and 7 bases from J, the junction kept 2 bases outside the gene matches. This CDR3 region has 12 residues. The germline gives CDR1 SGHAT, CDR2 FQNNGV. Here the CDR3 DNA reads TGTGCCAGCCGGACTAGCGGTAATGAGCAGTTCTTC. Translation gives CASRTSGNEQFF.

The chain combines TRBV11-3 with TRBJ1-1, with 7 bases identical to TRBD1. V was pared by 11 bases and J by 5 bases, with 11 bases of the junction left unmatched. This CDR3 has 13 amino acids. Germline CDR1 reads SGHNT; CDR2 reads YENEEA. The CDR3 sequence is CAHISQGWTEAFF. The DNA for the CDR3 is TGTGCCCATATATCACAGGGGTGGACTGAAGCTTTCTTT.

This chain uses TRBV18 with TRBJ2-7, with 12 positions matching TRBD1. CDR1 KGHSH and CDR2 LQKENI come from the germline V gene. V lost 5 bases, J lost 7 bases, and 9 bases stayed unmatched. This CDR3 spans 15 amino acids. The CDR3 spells CASSIPGQGAREQYF. Here the CDR3 DNA reads TGTGCCAGCTCAATTCCGGGACAGGGGGCGCGAGAGCAGTACTTC.

This chain connects TRBV7-2 to TRBJ2-7; 11 bases are a match to TRBD1. V gave up 5 bases and J gave up 5 bases; unmatched junction bases: 8. CDR3 length: 15 amino acids. CDR1 and CDR2 (germline): SGHTA, FQGNSA. The CDR3 reads CASSPRTGGYHEQYF. Written as DNA, the CDR3 is TGTGCCAGCAGCCCTCGGACAGGGGGCTACCACGAGCAGTACTTC.

The V and J genes are TRBV30 and TRBJ2-5, with D possibly matching TRBD1 (6 bases). This CDR3 is built from 13 residues. Per the germline V gene, CDR1 is GTSNPN and CDR2 is SVGIG (reference sequence). V was clipped by 8 bases and J by 5 bases, with 18 bases between them. This chain's CDR3 is CANSRNREETQYF. DNA for the CDR3: TGTGCCAACTCACGGAACAGGGAGGAGACCCAGTACTTC. Variable domain in full (rest from reference TRBV30 and TRBJ2-5): SQTIHQWPATLVQPVGSPLSLECTVEGTSNPNLYWYRQAAGRGLQLLFYSVGIGQISSEVPQNLSASRPQDRQFILSSKKLLLSDSGFYLCANSRNREETQYFGPGTRLLVL.

The chain is built from TRBV19 and TRBJ2-7; 8 bases agree with TRBD1. Germline V CDR1 and CDR2: LNHDA, SQIVND (reference sequence). This CDR3 is 14 amino acids long. The J segment lost 2 bases and the V segment lost 6 bases, leaving 6 bases of the junction unmatched. CDR3 coding DNA: TGTGCCAGTAGCGCCGGCAGGGGGCCCTACGAGCAGTACTTC. Translated, it gives CASSAGRGPYEQYF.

The genes are TRBV10-3 and TRBJ1-1; 7 nucleotides agree with TRBD1. This CDR3 is 15 amino acids long. V shed 6 bases, J shed 0 bases, and the junction held 7 bases outside the gene matches. Germline V gene lookup returns CDR1 ENHRY and CDR2 SYGVKD. Written as DNA, the CDR3 is TGTGCCATCAGGCGACAGGGCGAACTGAACACTGAAGCTTTCTTT. Translation gives CAIRRQGELNTEAFF.

V and J are TRBV5-5 and TRBJ2-7, with TRBD1 as a possible D gene (6 bases). This CDR3 contains 16 residues. CDR1 and CDR2 (germline): SGHKS, YYEKEE (reference sequence). The ends were cut back, 4 bases at V and 5 bases at J, with 22 bases in the middle. CDR3 nucleotide sequence: TGTGCCAGCAGCCCTCAGGGGCCGGCGGGTCGGGACGAGCAGTACTTC. It translates to CASSPQGPAGRDEQYF.

About this clone itself: A read error may account for a junction end that differs from germline. The same CDR3 is also encoded by other DNA sequences in this sample. The chain links TRBV2 to TRBJ1-2, with D possibly TRBD1 on 6 matching bases. The CDR3 runs 13 residues. The V gene's germline CDR1 is SNHLY and CDR2 FYNNEI. The chain's CDR3 is CASSEGQFYGYTF. The CDR3 DNA sequence: TGTGCCAGCAGCGAAGGACAGTTCTATGGCTACACCTTC.